This TCR beta chain was retrieved from a study of blood T cell repertoires in COVID-19 (dated by TCRdb to 2018 to 2021). Background for the entire study: Collaborator samples came from the United States, Italy and Spain and covered acute and convalescent phases of COVID-19. The material from the prospective study consisted of cDNA or gDNA derived from T cells, B-cell-depleted T cells, or PBMCs. Subjects who had been exposed to COVID-19, were actively infected with it, or had recovered from it provided the deeply sampled blood TCRbeta repertoires that made up the dataset. The repertoires were released in a freely available public database meant as a resource for research on the immune response to SARS-CoV-2. The samples were drawn from two sources: the first 160 participants of the ongoing ImmuneRACE study, and 1,200 or so subjects contributed by 6 global collaborators. Nearly every sample came with metadata listing a de-identified subject ID, COVID-19 status, age in years and sex. Where available, HLA class I and class II types were taken from metadata supplied by the sample provider and were not determined by assay-based typing. The study at large found these results: The amount of clinical and demographic metadata varied by source and participant and was provided uncurated.

This clone has only one observation. Its antigen is still unknown. Within one base of it there is no much larger clone, and no base qualities were kept. From cysteine to phenylalanine, the CDR3 is 13 amino acids long. Only the CDR3 region is kept as DNA, spanning 39 bases read in frame from base 1. The germline V gene yields SGHTA for CDR1 and FQGNSA for CDR2. Germline trimming: 5 bases from V, 4 bases from J; junction bases outside gene matches: 1. The immunoSEQ Assay, a bias-controlled multiplex PCR, was used to amplify TCRbeta CDR3 regions from genomic DNA. Regarding the original processing steps: Within the assay, amplification of reference gene primers was used to estimate how many nucleated cells each sample contained. To quantify the absolute abundance of each unique TCRbeta CDR3 rearrangement, sequence reads were collapsed and filtered. Productive Simpson clonality was computed per sample as the square root of Simpson's diversity index over productive rearrangements. Entries here come from immuneACCESS through TCRdb and include only in-frame sequences with V and J called. Some clones fail to appear in such tables; in the studies checked, an unresolved V gene covers under half of the shortfall, and the cause of the remainder is unknown. V and J calls and clone size come straight from that table; D and trimming were deduced from the DNA. This sample is represented by about 230,000 clones; 85% to 90% of them were singletons. The biggest ten clones account for about 16% of the sample.

Participants in the prospective study were aged roughly 18 to 100 years, lived in 20 to 30 United States geographic areas, and enrolled through a virtual design. Cohort assignment in the prospective study relied on participant-reported clinical history from a screening survey and a study questionnaire. Recovered participants in ImmuneRACE Cohort 3 were defined by two consecutive negative NP/OP PCR tests, clearance by a healthcare professional, or resolution of symptoms. Each participant in the prospective study had whole blood, serum and a nasopharyngeal or oropharyngeal swab collected by mobile phlebotomists. Participants in the prospective study had the option to provide additional blood draws and questionnaires over a 2-month period. Before DNA extraction, blood samples from the prospective study were shipped at room temperature or frozen.

The sequence derives from a young man who had recovered from COVID-19. This chain is built from TRBV7-2 and TRBJ1-5; a stretch of 8 junction bases matches TRBD1. Sequenced material: PBMCs or T cells enriched from blood (not recorded which). The DNA sequence is TGTGCCAGCAGCACAGGGGGGAATCAGCCCCAGCATTTT. This is translated as CASSTGGNQPQHF.